This paragraph reports one T cell receptor beta chain. The antigen is unknown. This sample was taken from a study of shared clonotypes between healthy human individuals. Study-level background: CD4 naive cells filled three plates per donor, CD4 memory three, CD8 naive two and CD8 memory one.

Over several immunoSEQ plates, each subset's genomic DNA was distributed in even portions. Measured with immunoSEQ multiplex PCR; TCRdb has only the in-frame clones, and not every one. The profile shows some 680,000 clones, around 73% of them singletons. General study points: The expectation was that sequencing depth would affect clonotype sharing among donors. Generally, estimated richness proved larger in naive subsets than it did in memory subsets.

Germline CDR1 is SQVTM and CDR2 is ANQGSEA. The V gene end was trimmed by 4 bases and the J gene end by 4 bases; junction bases not matched to a gene: 7. The CDR3 runs to 14 residues. The genes are TRBV29-1 and TRBJ2-7; TRBD1 matches 10 bases. Input material: memory CD4+ T cells sorted from blood. Sample subset: CD45RA-negative fraction. The receptor was isolated from a woman aged 25 to 39 in good health. The CDR3 region has the DNA TGCAGCGTTGTGGCGGGACAGGGGAGGTACGAGCAGTACTTC. Its protein is CSVVAGQGRYEQYF.